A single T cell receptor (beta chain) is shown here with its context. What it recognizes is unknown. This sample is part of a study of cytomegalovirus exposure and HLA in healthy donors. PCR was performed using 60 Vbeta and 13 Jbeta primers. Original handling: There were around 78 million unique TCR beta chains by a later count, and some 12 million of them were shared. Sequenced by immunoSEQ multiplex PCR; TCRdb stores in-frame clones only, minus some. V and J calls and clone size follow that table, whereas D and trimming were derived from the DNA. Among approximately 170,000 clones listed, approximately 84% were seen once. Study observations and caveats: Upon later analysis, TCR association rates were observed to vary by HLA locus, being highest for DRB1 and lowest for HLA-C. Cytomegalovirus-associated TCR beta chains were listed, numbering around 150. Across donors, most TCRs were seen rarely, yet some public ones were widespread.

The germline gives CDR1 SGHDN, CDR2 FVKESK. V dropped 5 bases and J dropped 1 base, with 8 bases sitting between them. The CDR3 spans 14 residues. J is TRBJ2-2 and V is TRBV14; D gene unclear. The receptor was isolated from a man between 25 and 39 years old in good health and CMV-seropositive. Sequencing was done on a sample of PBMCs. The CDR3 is CASSSRQNTGELFF. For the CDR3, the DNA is TGTGCCAGCAGCAGTCGACAGAACACCGGGGAGCTGTTTTTT.